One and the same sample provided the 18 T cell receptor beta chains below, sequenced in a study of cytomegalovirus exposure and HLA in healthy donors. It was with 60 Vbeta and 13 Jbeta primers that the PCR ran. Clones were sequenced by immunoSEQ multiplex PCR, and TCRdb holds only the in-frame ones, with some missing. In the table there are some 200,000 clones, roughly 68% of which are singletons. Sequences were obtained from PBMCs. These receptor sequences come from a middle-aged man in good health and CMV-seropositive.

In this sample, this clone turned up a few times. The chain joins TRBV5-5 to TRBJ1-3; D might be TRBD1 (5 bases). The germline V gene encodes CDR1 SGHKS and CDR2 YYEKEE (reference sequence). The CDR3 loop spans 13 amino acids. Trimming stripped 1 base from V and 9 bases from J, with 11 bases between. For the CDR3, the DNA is TGTGCCAGCAGCTTGTCCGGGGGAGGCACCATATATTTT. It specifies CASSLSGGGTIYF.

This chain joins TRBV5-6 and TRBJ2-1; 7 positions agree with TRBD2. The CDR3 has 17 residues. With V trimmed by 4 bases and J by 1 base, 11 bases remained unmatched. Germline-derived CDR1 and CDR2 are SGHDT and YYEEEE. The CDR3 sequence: CASSPWRLAVSYNEQFF. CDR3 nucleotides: TGTGCCAGCAGCCCGTGGCGGCTAGCGGTATCCTACAATGAGCAGTTCTTC.

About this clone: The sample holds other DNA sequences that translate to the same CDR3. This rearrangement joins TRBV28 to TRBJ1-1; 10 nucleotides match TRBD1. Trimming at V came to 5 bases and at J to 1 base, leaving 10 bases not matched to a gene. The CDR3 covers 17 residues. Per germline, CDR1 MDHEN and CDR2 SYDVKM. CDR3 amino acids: CASSHLRRDRGNTEAFF. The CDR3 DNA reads TGTGCCAGCAGTCACTTACGTCGGGACAGGGGGAACACTGAAGCTTTCTTT.

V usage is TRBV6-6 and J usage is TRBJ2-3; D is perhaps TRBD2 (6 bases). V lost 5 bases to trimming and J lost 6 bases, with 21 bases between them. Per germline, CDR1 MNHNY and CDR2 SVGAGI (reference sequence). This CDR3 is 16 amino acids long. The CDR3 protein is CASSQSKAGTRDTQYF. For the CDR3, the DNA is TGTGCCAGCAGTCAATCAAAGGCGGGGACCAGGGATACGCAGTATTTT.

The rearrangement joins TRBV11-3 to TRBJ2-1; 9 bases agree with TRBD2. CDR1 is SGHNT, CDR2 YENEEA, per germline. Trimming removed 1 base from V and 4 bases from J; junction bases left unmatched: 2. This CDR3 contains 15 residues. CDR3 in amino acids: CASSLGRGGYNEQFF. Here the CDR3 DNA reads TGTGCCAGCAGCTTAGGGCGGGGGGGTTACAATGAGCAGTTCTTC.

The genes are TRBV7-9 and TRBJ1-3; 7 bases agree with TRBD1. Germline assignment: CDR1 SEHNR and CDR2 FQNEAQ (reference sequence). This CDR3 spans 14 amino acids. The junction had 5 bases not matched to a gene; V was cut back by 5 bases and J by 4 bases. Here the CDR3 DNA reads TGTGCCAGCAGCCAGACAGGGTACGGAAACACCATATATTTT. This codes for CASSQTGYGNTIYF.

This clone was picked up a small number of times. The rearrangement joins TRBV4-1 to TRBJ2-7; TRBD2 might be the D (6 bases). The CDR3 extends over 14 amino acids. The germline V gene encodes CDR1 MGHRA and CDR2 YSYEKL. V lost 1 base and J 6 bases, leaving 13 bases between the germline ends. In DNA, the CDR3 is TGCGCCAGCAGCCAAGCAGGTAGGGGAGGCGAGCAGTACTTC. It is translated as CASSQAGRGGEQYF.

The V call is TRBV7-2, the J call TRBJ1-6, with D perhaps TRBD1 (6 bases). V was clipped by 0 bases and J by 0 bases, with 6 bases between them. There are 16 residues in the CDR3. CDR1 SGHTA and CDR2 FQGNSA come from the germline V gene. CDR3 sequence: CASSLAGGSYNSPLHF. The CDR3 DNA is TGTGCCAGCAGCTTAGCAGGGGGCTCCTATAATTCACCCCTCCACTTT.

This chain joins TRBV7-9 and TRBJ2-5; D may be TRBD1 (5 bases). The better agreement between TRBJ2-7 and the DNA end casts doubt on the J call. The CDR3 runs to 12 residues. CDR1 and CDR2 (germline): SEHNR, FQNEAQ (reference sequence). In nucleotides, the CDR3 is TGTGCCAGCAGCCCAGGACAATACGAGCAGTACTTC. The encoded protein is CASSPGQYEQYF.

The CDR3 sequence is CASGLGQGACEQYF. As DNA, the CDR3 is TGTGCCAGCGGCCTGGGACAGGGGGCGTGCGAGCAGTACTTC. The chain combines TRBV6-5 with TRBJ2-7, with TRBD1 identical over 12 bases. The CDR3 loop spans 14 amino acids. Germline V lookup: CDR1 MNHEY, CDR2 SVGAGI. Trimming cost V 8 bases and J 6 bases; bases outside gene matches: 8.

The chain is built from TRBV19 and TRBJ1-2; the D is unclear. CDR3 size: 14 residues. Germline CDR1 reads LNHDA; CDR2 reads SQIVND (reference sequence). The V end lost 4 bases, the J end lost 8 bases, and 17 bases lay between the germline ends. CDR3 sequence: CASSTATQAGGYTF. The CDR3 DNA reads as TGTGCCAGTAGTACCGCCACCCAAGCGGGCGGCTACACCTTC.

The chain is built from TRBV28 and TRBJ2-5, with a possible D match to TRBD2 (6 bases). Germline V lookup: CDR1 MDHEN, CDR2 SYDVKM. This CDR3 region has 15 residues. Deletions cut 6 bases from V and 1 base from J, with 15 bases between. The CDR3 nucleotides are TGTGCCAGCAGCCCGGGGACTTCGGCCCAAGAGACCCAGTACTTC. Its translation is CASSPGTSAQETQYF.

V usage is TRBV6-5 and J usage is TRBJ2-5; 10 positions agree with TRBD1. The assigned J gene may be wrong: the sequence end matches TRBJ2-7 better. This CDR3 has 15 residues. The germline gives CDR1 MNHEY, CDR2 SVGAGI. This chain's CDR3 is CASSLGQGGGYEQYF. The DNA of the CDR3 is TGTGCCAGCAGCCTAGGACAGGGGGGAGGTTACGAGCAGTACTTC.

In DNA, the CDR3 is TGTGCCAGCAGCGCACTCCGGGACAGGGGGTACGTAGCTTTCTTT. Its translation is CASSALRDRGYVAFF. The V gene is TRBV5-5, the J gene TRBJ1-1; 11 positions match TRBD1. CDR1 and CDR2 from the germline V gene are SGHKS and YYEKEE (reference sequence). The CDR3 spans 15 residues. With V trimmed by 4 bases and J by 10 bases, 12 bases remained unmatched.

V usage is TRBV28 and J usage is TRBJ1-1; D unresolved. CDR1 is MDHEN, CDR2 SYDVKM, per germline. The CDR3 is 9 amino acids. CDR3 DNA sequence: TGTCCTATGAACACTGAAGCTTTCTTT. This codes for CPMNTEAFF.

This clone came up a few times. The CDR3 protein is CASSLLFTEAFF. CDR3 DNA: TGTGCCAGCAGCCTCCTCTTCACTGAAGCTTTCTTT. The V call is TRBV5-8, the J call TRBJ1-1; D is uncertain. This CDR3 has 12 amino acids. Germline CDR1 and CDR2: SGHTS and YDEGEE. V lost 4 bases to trimming and J lost 4 bases, with 8 bases between them.

The CDR3: CASSPGLAGGDTQYF. As DNA, the CDR3 is TGTGCCAGCAGCCCCGGACTAGCGGGAGGGGATACGCAGTATTTT. The chain recombines TRBV5-6 with TRBJ2-3, with TRBD2 identical over 15 bases. The V and J ends lost 4 bases and 6 bases, in that order; junction bases with no gene match: 3. The CDR3 loop spans 15 amino acids. The germline gives CDR1 SGHDT, CDR2 YYEEEE. The full variable domain, in which reference TRBV5-6 and TRBJ2-3 provide the parts outside the CDR3, is DAGVTQSPTHLIKTRGQQVTLRCSPKSGHDTVSWYQQALGQGPQFIFQYYEEEERQRGNFPDRFSGHQFPNYSSELNVNALLLGDSALYLCASSPGLAGGDTQYFGPGTRLTVL.

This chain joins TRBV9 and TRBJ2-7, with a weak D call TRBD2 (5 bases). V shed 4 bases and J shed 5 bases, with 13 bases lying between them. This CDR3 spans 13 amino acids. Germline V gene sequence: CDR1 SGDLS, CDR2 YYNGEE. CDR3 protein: CASSFREGDEQYF. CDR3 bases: TGTGCCAGCAGCTTCCGAGAGGGAGACGAGCAGTACTTC. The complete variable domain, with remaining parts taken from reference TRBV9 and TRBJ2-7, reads DSGVTQTPKHLITATGQRVTLRCSPRSGDLSVYWYQQSLDQGLQFLIQYYNGEERAKGNILERFSAQQFPDLHSELNLSSLELGDSALYFCASSFREGDEQYFGPGTRLTVT.